The 24 T cell receptor beta chains listed next were all sequenced from one sample in a study of blood T cells in healthy people across ages. The second PCR ran roughly 6 to 11 cycles with a sample-barcoded 5' primer and J-beta primers. TCRdb independently ran MiXCR on the 5' RACE reads; one entry per CDR3 protein. The sample consists of 450,000 to 700,000 distinct CDR3 sequences, about 26% of them appearing once. What was sequenced was blood. These receptor sequences come from a woman in her 70s in good health.

This clonotype was counted a few times. The J gene is TRBJ2-3, the V gene TRBV5-1; unclear D gene. The CDR3 is 14 residues long. CDR1 is SGHRS and CDR2 is YFSETQ in the germline V gene. V lost 2 bases and J lost 1, with 8 bases in between. The CDR3 DNA reads as TGCGCCAGCAGCTTCTCCAGCGGCACAGATACGCAGTATTTT. This encodes CASSFSSGTDTQYF.

The chain carries TRBV7-9 and TRBJ2-1; D possibly corresponds to TRBD2 (5 bases). Germline V gene data show CDR1 as SEHNR and CDR2 as FQNEAQ (reference sequence). CDR3 length: 16 amino acids. Trimming left V 5 bases short and J 3 bases short, with 17 bases between. The CDR3 region is CASSGDNGVIYNEQFF. For the CDR3, the DNA is TGTGCCAGCAGCGGCGACAACGGGGTCATCTACAATGAGCAGTTCTTC.

CDR3 protein: CASSQELLNPSDTQYF. CDR3 coding DNA: TGTGCCAGCAGCCAAGAACTCCTTAATCCGTCAGATACGCAGTATTTT. This rearrangement joins TRBV4-2 to TRBJ2-3; D remains ambiguous. The CDR3 contains 16 residues. The V end was cut by 0 bases, the J end by 4 bases, with 14 bases between. The germline CDR1 and CDR2 sequences are LGHNA and YNFKEQ.

This clonotype has just a few counts. The chain couples TRBV28 to TRBJ1-2; 7 bases fit TRBD1. The CDR3 has 15 amino acids. With 5 bases clipped from V and 8 bases from J, the junction kept 14 bases outside the gene matches. In germline, CDR1 is MDHEN, CDR2 SYDVKM. The CDR3 nucleotides are TGTGCCAGCAGTATCCCTAGGGAGGGGGCCCGGGGCTACACCTTC. Its translation: CASSIPREGARGYTF.

Only a few counts were recorded for this clonotype. The chain has TRBV29-1 and TRBJ2-3; D perhaps matches TRBD1 (5 bases). The DNA end is a closer match to TRBJ1-5, so the J assignment may be wrong. Germline loops: CDR1 SQVTM, CDR2 ANQGSEA. CDR3 length equals 13 residues. CDR3 DNA sequence: TGCAGCGTTGAAGATGGAGGGGCGGGGACGCAGCATTTT. Translated, it gives CSVEDGGAGTQHF.

This clonotype appeared a few times. This chain uses TRBV19 with TRBJ2-3; possibly TRBD2 for D (5 bases). V lost 4 bases to trimming and J lost 0 bases, with 14 bases between them. Per germline, CDR1 LNHDA and CDR2 SQIVND (reference sequence). The CDR3 totals 16 residues. The CDR3 nucleotides are TGTGCCAGTAGTAAGGCCTATGGAGGTAGCACAGATACGCAGTATTTT. Its translation is CASSKAYGGSTDTQYF.

This clonotype was seen repeatedly, ten times or more. The genes are TRBV5-1 and TRBJ2-3; no definite D call. Germline-derived CDR1 and CDR2 are SGHRS and YFSETQ. Trimming left V 0 bases short and J 0 bases short, with 8 bases between. CDR3 size: 15 residues. CDR3 in DNA: TGCGCCAGCAGCTTGGGACAAATAAGCACAGATACGCAGTATTTT. Encoded protein: CASSLGQISTDTQYF.

V is TRBV7-9 and J is TRBJ1-1; TRBD1 is a possible D gene (6 bases). Per the germline V gene, CDR1 is SEHNR and CDR2 is FQNEAQ (reference sequence). The CDR3 is 15 residues long. V was pared by 5 bases and J by 1 base, with 14 bases between. The CDR3 here is CASSARDMKNTEAFF. CDR3 in DNA: TGTGCCAGCAGCGCGAGGGACATGAAGAACACTGAAGCTTTCTTT.

This chain links TRBV7-2 with TRBJ2-2; D unclear. V was shortened by 0 bases and J by 4 bases, with 9 bases between the two germline ends. Per the germline V gene, CDR1 is SGHTA and CDR2 is FQGNSA. This CDR3 spans 15 amino acids. CDR3 amino acids: CASSLALPPTGELFF. In DNA, the CDR3 is TGTGCCAGCAGCTTAGCCCTGCCTCCCACCGGGGAGCTGTTTTTT. The complete variable domain, with remaining parts taken from reference TRBV7-2 and TRBJ2-2, reads GAGVSQSPSNKVTEKGKDVELRCDPISGHTALYWYRQSLGQGLEFLIYFQGNSAPDKSGLPSDRFSAERTGGSVSTLTIQRTQQEDSAVYLCASSLALPPTGELFFGEGSRLTVL.

V is TRBV29-1 and J is TRBJ1-4; the D gene is possibly TRBD1 (5 bases). Germline-derived CDR1 and CDR2 are SQVTM and ANQGSEA. This CDR3 is built from 12 residues. Trimming removed 6 bases at V and 7 bases at J, with 12 bases between. CDR3 DNA sequence: TGCAGCGTAATCAGGGAAGGTGAAAAACTGTTTTTT. Translating it yields CSVIREGEKLFF.

A few counts support this clonotype. The chain has TRBV11-3 and TRBJ2-1; D may be TRBD2 (5 bases). The V end was cut by 1 base, the J end by 4 bases, with 8 bases between. This CDR3 has 14 amino acids. Germline V CDR1 and CDR2: SGHNT, YENEEA. The chain's CDR3 is CASSLGRLYNEQFF. As DNA, the CDR3 is TGTGCCAGCAGCTTAGGGAGGCTTTACAATGAGCAGTTCTTC. The whole variable domain, remainder taken from reference TRBV11-3 and TRBJ2-1, is EAGVVQSPRYKIIEKKQPVAFWCNPISGHNTLYWYLQNLGQGPELLIRYENEEAVDDSQLPKDRFSAERLKGVDSTLKIQPAELGDSAVYLCASSLGRLYNEQFFGPGTRLTVL.

V and J are TRBV3-1 and TRBJ2-5; D gene unclear. Trimming took 0 bases from V and 2 from J, leaving 7 bases between them. The CDR3 covers 14 residues. The germline V gene encodes CDR1 LGHDT and CDR2 YNNKEL (reference sequence). The DNA for the CDR3 is TGTGCCAGCAGCCAAGATCTACTACAAGAGACCCAGTACTTC. This encodes CASSQDLLQETQYF.

The V gene is TRBV6-1, the J gene TRBJ2-5; D ambiguous. The tail of the sequence fits TRBJ2-7 better, so the J call may be wrong. The CDR3 sequence is 17 residues long. Germline assignment: CDR1 MNHNS and CDR2 SASEGT. The CDR3 is CASSPQGVGHELYEQYF. The CDR3 region has the DNA TGTGCCAGCAGCCCCCAAGGAGTCGGCCACGAGCTCTACGAGCAGTACTTC.

Comment on this clonotype: At one boundary the junction diverges from the germline segment, which might be a read error. The chain employs TRBV5-6 and TRBJ2-1; D gene unclear. The germline V gene has CDR1 SGHDT and CDR2 YYEEEE. The CDR3 is 13 amino acids. CDR3 DNA sequence: TGTGCCAGCAGCCTTCAGATCTACAATGAGCGGTTCTTC. It specifies CASSLQIYNERFF. Using reference TRBV5-6 and TRBJ2-1 for the parts outside the CDR3, the full variable domain is DAGVTQSPTHLIKTRGQQVTLRCSPKSGHDTVSWYQQALGQGPQFIFQYYEEEERQRGNFPDRFSGHQFPNYSSELNVNALLLGDSALYLCASSLQIYNERFFGPGTRLTVL.

The gene calls are TRBV20-1 and TRBJ2-5, with TRBD2 identical over 9 bases. The J segment lost 1 base and the V segment lost 4 bases, leaving 7 bases of the junction unmatched. This CDR3 is 15 amino acids long. CDR1 and CDR2 from the germline V gene are DFQATT and SNEGSKA (reference sequence). This chain's CDR3 is CSANLAGESQETQYF. The CDR3 bases are TGCAGTGCTAATTTAGCGGGGGAATCCCAAGAGACCCAGTACTTC.

This clonotype was seen more than once but under ten times. The rearrangement links TRBV2 to TRBJ2-2, with a tentative D call TRBD2 (5 bases). V gave up 6 bases and J gave up 2 bases, with 10 bases separating them. Germline assignment: CDR1 SNHLY and CDR2 FYNNEI. This CDR3 is built from 14 residues. This chain's CDR3 is CASSRRVNTGELFF. The CDR3 nucleotides are TGTGCCAGCAGCCGGCGGGTAAACACCGGGGAGCTGTTTTTT.

The chain employs TRBV11-3 and TRBJ2-2; D may correspond to TRBD1 or TRBD2 (5 bases each). CDR3 size: 17 residues. Trimming shortened V by 3 bases and J by 5 bases, and 19 bases separated the two germline ends. CDR1 and CDR2 (germline): SGHNT, YENEEA. The CDR3 sequence: CASSFLLGRGATGELFF. The CDR3, as DNA: TGTGCCAGCAGCTTCCTTCTAGGAAGGGGAGCGACCGGGGAGCTGTTTTTT.

This clonotype was picked up one time. The V gene is TRBV29-1, the J gene TRBJ2-3; D is perhaps TRBD2 (6 bases). In germline, CDR1 is SQVTM, CDR2 ANQGSEA. The CDR3 consists of 14 residues. Deletions cut 7 bases from V and 6 bases from J, with 20 bases between. The CDR3 is CSAGTWPTSDTQYF. The CDR3 nucleotides read TGCAGCGCCGGGACTTGGCCTACCTCGGATACGCAGTATTTT.

There are a few counts of this clonotype. One end of the junction fails to match germline, which may point to a read error. The chain links TRBV7-3 to TRBJ2-2; a possible D gene is TRBD2 (5 bases). The CDR3 contains 14 residues. Germline V gives CDR1 SGHTA, CDR2 FQGTGA. CDR3 sequence: CASSLNGRTGEPFF. The DNA of the CDR3 is TGTGCCAGCAGCTTAAACGGCCGCACCGGGGAGCCGTTTTTT.

This chain connects TRBV20-1 to TRBJ1-2, with TRBD1 as a possible D gene (6 bases). The germline CDR1 and CDR2 sequences are DFQATT and SNEGSKA (reference sequence). The CDR3 sequence is 11 residues long. Here the CDR3 reads CAWTVKGGYTF. The CDR3 nucleotides read TGCGCCTGGACAGTCAAGGGTGGCTACACCTTC.

In its sample, this clonotype was seen a few times. The V gene is TRBV7-2, the J gene TRBJ2-5; no clear D. CDR3 size: 13 residues. The germline gives CDR1 SGHTA, CDR2 FQGNSA. Trimming pared 3 bases from V and 3 bases from J, leaving 8 bases between. The CDR3 DNA is TGTGCCAGCAGCTTTTCAGACAAAGAGACCCAGTACTTC. Translating gives CASSFSDKETQYF. The full variable domain, in which reference TRBV7-2 and TRBJ2-5 provide the parts outside the CDR3, is GAGVSQSPSNKVTEKGKDVELRCDPISGHTALYWYRQSLGQGLEFLIYFQGNSAPDKSGLPSDRFSAERTGGSVSTLTIQRTQQEDSAVYLCASSFSDKETQYFGPGTRLLVL.

The chain uses TRBV15 and TRBJ2-7; TRBD2 is a possible D gene (5 bases). V lost 1 base and J 2 bases, leaving 9 bases between the germline ends. CDR1 and CDR2 from the germline V gene are LNHNV and YYDKDF (reference sequence). This CDR3 is built from 14 residues. CDR3 sequence: CATSRVSGPYEQYF. The CDR3 DNA follows: TGTGCCACCAGCAGAGTAAGCGGTCCCTACGAGCAGTACTTC.

V gene TRBV29-1 combines with J gene TRBJ2-5; no clear D gene. CDR1 and CDR2 (germline): SQVTM, ANQGSEA. Trimming cost V 8 bases and J 2 bases, with 15 bases left between them. CDR3 size: 13 residues. The chain's CDR3 is CSINGAAQETQYF. CDR3 sequence (DNA): TGCAGCATCAATGGAGCAGCACAAGAGACCCAGTACTTC.

Comment on this clonotype: The junction and the germline gene differ at one end; a read error may be behind it. The genes are TRBV29-1 and TRBJ2-5; D perhaps matches TRBD2 (5 bases). Germline values: CDR1 SQVTM, CDR2 ANQGSEA. This CDR3 comprises 12 residues. CDR3 sequence reads: CSIDAGQETQYF. CDR3 nucleotides: TGCAGCATTGACGCGGGTCAAGAGACCCAGTACTTC.